This TCR beta chain originates from a study of early T cells in non-severe SARS-CoV-2 infection. Across the study: Unpaired chains resulted from sequencing bulk RNA of unsorted whole blood.

Molecules of cDNA were individually given unique molecular identifiers that were attached to them. TCRdb passed the 5' RACE reads through MiXCR, listing each CDR3 protein once. The sample yields about 44,000 distinct CDR3 sequences, under 30% seen once. The J segment lost 2 bases and the V segment lost 0 bases, leaving 1 base of the junction unmatched. Germline CDR1 and CDR2: DFQATT and SNEGSKA (reference sequence). The CDR3 has 14 amino acids. This TCR derives from an adult who was a healthcare worker with PCR-confirmed SARS-CoV-2 infection or an uninfected control (not recorded which). The sequenced sample was whole blood, obtained at baseline. J is TRBJ2-1 and V is TRBV20-1, with 7 bases fitting TRBD1. The CDR3 DNA reads TGCAGTGCTAGAGACGGACAGGCCTACAATGAGCAGTTCTTC. This translates into CSARDGQAYNEQFF.